One and the same sample provided the 22 T cell receptor beta chains below, sequenced in a study of cytomegalovirus exposure and HLA in healthy donors. The PCR ran on 60 Vbeta and 13 Jbeta primers. Data came from immunoSEQ multiplex PCR; TCRdb stores just in-frame clones and leaves some out. Its table lists about 110,000 clones. Material: PBMCs. These receptors came from a man aged 25-45 years in good health and CMV-seronegative.

J is TRBJ2-6 and V is TRBV5-1; D is unclear. Germline lookup yields CDR1 SGHRS and CDR2 YFSETQ. This CDR3 has 14 residues. Trimming shortened V by 3 bases and J by 3 bases, and 7 bases separated the two germline ends. The CDR3 loop reads CASSSGIGANVLTF. The CDR3 coding sequence is TGCGCCAGCAGCTCAGGTATTGGGGCCAACGTCCTGACTTTC.

V gene TRBV5-1 combines with J gene TRBJ2-2; 8 bases agree with TRBD1. After removal of 2 bases from V and 6 bases from J, the junction contained 6 bases not matched to a gene. Germline CDR1 reads SGHRS; CDR2 reads YFSETQ. The CDR3 has 15 residues. The CDR3 loop reads CASSFGRGQSGELFF. The DNA of the CDR3 is TGCGCCAGCAGCTTCGGCAGGGGGCAATCCGGGGAGCTGTTTTTT.

This rearrangement joins TRBV10-3 to TRBJ1-1; D may be TRBD1 (6 bases). Trimming removed 2 bases from V and 1 base from J, with 8 bases in between. Germline CDR1 is ENHRY and CDR2 is SYGVKD. This CDR3 is built from 14 residues. DNA of the CDR3: TGTGCCATCAGTGAGCCGGACAGGAACACTGAAGCTTTCTTT. It codes for CAISEPDRNTEAFF.

The chain has TRBV19 and TRBJ2-7; 8 nucleotides match TRBD1. V shed 4 bases and J 8 bases; nucleotides not matched to a gene: 10. This CDR3 spans 14 amino acids. Per germline, CDR1 LNHDA and CDR2 SQIVND (reference sequence). The CDR3 DNA follows: TGTGCCAGTAGTAGGACAGGGTGGTCCCACAAGCAGTACTTC. Translated: CASSRTGWSHKQYF.

The V and J genes are TRBV5-1 and TRBJ2-1, with 8 nucleotides matching TRBD2. V shed 0 bases and J 3 bases; nucleotides not matched to a gene: 2. The CDR3 is 15 residues long. Looked up from germline, CDR1 is SGHRS and CDR2 is YFSETQ. The DNA for the CDR3 is TGCGCCAGCAGCTTGGCGGGGGGGCTCTACAATGAGCAGTTCTTC. This encodes CASSLAGGLYNEQFF.

The chain couples TRBV29-1 to TRBJ2-5; a weak D match, TRBD2 (7 bases). Trimming stripped 4 bases from V and 5 bases from J, with 20 bases between. Looked up from germline, CDR1 is SQVTM and CDR2 is ANQGSEA. The CDR3 extends over 15 amino acids. DNA for the CDR3: TGCAGCGTTGTGGAAGCGGGACATTTCGTGGAGACCCAGTACTTC. Residues: CSVVEAGHFVETQYF.

The chain recombines TRBV2 with TRBJ1-1; D is undetermined. Trimming cost V 3 bases and J 1 base, with 12 bases left between them. This CDR3 has 15 amino acids. Germline assignment: CDR1 SNHLY and CDR2 FYNNEI. CDR3 in amino acids: CASSEKEGANTEAFF. CDR3 nucleotides: TGTGCCAGCAGTGAGAAGGAGGGCGCGAACACTGAAGCTTTCTTT.

V and J are TRBV19 and TRBJ1-1, with 7 bases lining up with TRBD1. CDR3 length: 14 residues. Germline lookup yields CDR1 LNHDA and CDR2 SQIVND (reference sequence). Unmatched junction bases numbered 9, after V lost 9 bases and J lost 2 bases. The CDR3 here is CASHNRGSNTEAFF. CDR3 coding DNA: TGTGCCAGCCATAACAGGGGTTCAAACACTGAAGCTTTCTTT.

The chain recombines TRBV9 with TRBJ2-5; D is perhaps TRBD2 (6 bases). CDR1 and CDR2 (germline): SGDLS, YYNGEE. The V and J ends lost 4 bases and 5 bases respectively, with 12 bases between them. The CDR3 length is 13 residues. This CDR3 is CASSPGTGETQYF. Here the CDR3 DNA reads TGTGCCAGCAGCCCAGGGACTGGGGAGACCCAGTACTTC. The full variable domain, completed using reference TRBV9 and TRBJ2-5, is DSGVTQTPKHLITATGQRVTLRCSPRSGDLSVYWYQQSLDQGLQFLIQYYNGEERAKGNILERFSAQQFPDLHSELNLSSLELGDSALYFCASSPGTGETQYFGPGTRLLVL.

The chain combines TRBV15 with TRBJ2-6, with D hard to call. Trimming removed 3 bases from V and 3 bases from J, with 9 bases in between. Germline lookup yields CDR1 LNHNV and CDR2 YYDKDF (reference sequence). The CDR3 has 15 amino acids. CDR3 loop: CATSRTRLGANVLTF. The CDR3 DNA reads as TGTGCCACCAGCAGGACGAGACTTGGGGCCAACGTCCTGACTTTC.

The chain recombines TRBV18 with TRBJ2-3; 10 nucleotides match TRBD2. The V gene's germline CDR1 is KGHSH and CDR2 LQKENI. This CDR3 is built from 16 residues. V gave up 0 bases and J gave up 8 bases; unmatched junction bases: 8. CDR3 protein: CASSPPSGGGDSTQYF. As DNA, the CDR3 is TGTGCCAGCTCACCACCGAGCGGGGGGGGCGATAGTACGCAGTATTTT.

Comment on this clone: Other nucleotide sequences in the sample specify the same CDR3. The rearrangement links TRBV7-6 to TRBJ1-1; D is uncertain. The CDR3 runs to 17 residues. Trimming removed 7 bases from V and 1 base from J, with 22 bases in between. Germline CDR1 reads SGHVS; CDR2 reads FNYEAQ. DNA of the CDR3: TGTGCCAGCATCGCTAGAACTCTACCTCTCTGGAACACTGAAGCTTTCTTT. Encoded protein: CASIARTLPLWNTEAFF.

The chain recombines TRBV6-5 with TRBJ1-4; D ambiguous. V lost 4 bases and J 8 bases, leaving 14 bases between the germline ends. This CDR3 region has 14 residues. Germline CDR1 is MNHEY and CDR2 is SVGAGI. CDR3 coding DNA: TGTGCCAGCAGTTCCGGGGTGCCAGTCGAAAAACTGTTTTTT. Translating it yields CASSSGVPVEKLFF.

The V and J genes are TRBV14 and TRBJ2-5; 8 bases are shared with TRBD1. V was clipped by 4 bases and J by 4 bases; unmatched bases: 17. The CDR3 totals 18 residues. The germline CDR1 and CDR2 sequences are SGHDN and FVKESK. Here the CDR3 reads CASSPRQGLKLGGETQYF. In nucleotides, the CDR3 is TGTGCCAGCAGCCCCCGACAGGGGCTTAAGTTAGGTGGAGAGACCCAGTACTTC.

This chain links TRBV5-1 with TRBJ1-5; no firm D call. The CDR3 spans 13 residues. The V and J ends lost 0 bases and 4 bases respectively, with 5 bases between them. CDR1 SGHRS and CDR2 YFSETQ come from the germline V gene. Written as DNA, the CDR3 is TGCGCCAGCAGCTTGGACGGGAATCAGCCCCAGCATTTT. This gives the protein CASSLDGNQPQHF.

The chain has TRBV10-1 and TRBJ2-5; perhaps TRBD1 as D (6 bases). CDR3 size: 13 residues. Germline loops: CDR1 WNHNN, CDR2 SYGVQD (reference sequence). Trimming stripped 8 bases from V and 2 bases from J, with 12 bases between. The CDR3 nucleotides read TGCGCCAGCCGATCGAGGGGGCAAGAGACCCAGTACTTC. Its protein is CASRSRGQETQYF.

The chain carries TRBV2 and TRBJ1-2; possible D gene TRBD1, 5 bases. V was pared by 5 bases and J by 2 bases, with 12 bases between. Per germline, CDR1 SNHLY and CDR2 FYNNEI. The CDR3 contains 14 residues. The CDR3: CASSMLQDNYGYTF. CDR3 DNA sequence: TGTGCCAGCAGTATGTTACAGGACAACTATGGCTACACCTTC.

The J gene is TRBJ1-2, the V gene TRBV14, with D tentatively TRBD1 (6 bases). Trimming pared 4 bases from V and 4 bases from J, leaving 10 bases between. The CDR3 is 13 amino acids. Per the germline V gene, CDR1 is SGHDN and CDR2 is FVKESK. For the CDR3, the DNA is TGTGCCAGCAGCCGTCAGGGGACCTATGGCTACACCTTC. This encodes CASSRQGTYGYTF. The full variable domain, rest sourced from reference TRBV14 and TRBJ1-2, is EAGVTQFPSHSVIEKGQTVTLRCDPISGHDNLYWYRRVMGKEIKFLLHFVKESKQDESGMPNNRFLAERTGGTYSTLKVQPAELEDSGVYFCASSRQGTYGYTFGSGTRLTVV.

The chain is built from TRBV7-2 and TRBJ2-3; 7 bases align to TRBD2. V was pared by 1 base and J by 0 bases, with 1 base of the junction left unmatched. The CDR3 loop spans 15 amino acids. Germline CDR1 reads SGHTA; CDR2 reads FQGNSA. The CDR3 nucleotides are TGTGCCAGCAGCTTAGTGGGGGGGAGCACAGATACGCAGTATTTT. This encodes CASSLVGGSTDTQYF.

The V and J genes are TRBV28 and TRBJ1-6; weak D call: TRBD1 (5 bases). Germline V gives CDR1 MDHEN, CDR2 SYDVKM. The CDR3 consists of 14 residues. The germline V and J ends were trimmed by 7 bases and 9 bases, with 16 bases remaining between them. The CDR3 protein is CASNPGWWGSPLHF. In DNA, the CDR3 is TGTGCCAGCAATCCAGGGTGGTGGGGTTCACCCCTCCACTTT.

This rearrangement joins TRBV5-4 to TRBJ2-7; 8 bases fit TRBD2. V lost 0 bases, J lost 3 bases, and 8 bases stayed unmatched. The germline V gene has CDR1 SGHNT and CDR2 YYREEE (reference sequence). CDR3 length equals 16 residues. Here the CDR3 reads CASSLDGGGLLYEQYF. CDR3 sequence (DNA): TGTGCCAGCAGCTTGGACGGCGGGGGGTTACTCTACGAGCAGTACTTC. The variable domain in full, completed from reference TRBV5-4 and TRBJ2-7, reads ETGVTQSPTHLIKTRGQQVTLRCSSQSGHNTVSWYQQALGQGPQFIFQYYREEENGRGNFPPRFSGLQFPNYSSELNVNALELDDSALYLCASSLDGGGLLYEQYFGPGTRLTVT.

The rearrangement uses TRBV29-1 and TRBJ2-2, with D possibly matching TRBD1 (6 bases). The CDR3 runs to 14 residues. Trimming cost V 7 bases and J 7 bases, with 19 bases left between them. Per the germline V gene, CDR1 is SQVTM and CDR2 is ANQGSEA. This CDR3 is CSAPGAGVDGELFF. The CDR3 DNA is TGCAGCGCCCCCGGAGCAGGGGTGGACGGGGAGCTGTTTTTT.